The 30 T cell receptor beta chains below come from one sample, sequenced in a study of cytomegalovirus exposure and HLA in healthy donors (dated by TCRdb to the late 2010s). Library preparation was by the immunoSEQ multiplex PCR assay. The multiplex PCR relied on a mix of 60 forward primers for TCR Vbeta segments and 13 reverse primers for TCR Jbeta segments. The clones in this table, taken by TCRdb from immuneACCESS, are in-frame only. Not every clone is retained; where verified, under half of the shortfall comes from an unresolved V gene, and the cause of the rest is unknown. In this sample the table shows over 200,000 clones, roughly 84% of which occur a single time. The ten most abundant clones make up around 1.2% of the sample. Specimen: PBMCs. The receptors come from a human donor in good health.

For this clone: The junction does not match germline at one end; this may be a read error. V is TRBV6-4 and J is TRBJ2-1, with a possible D match to TRBD2 (5 bases). The CDR3 covers 14 residues. The germline CDR1 and CDR2 sequences are MRHNA and SNTAGT. The CDR3 here is CASSARGSYNEKFF. The DNA of the CDR3 is TGTGCCAGCAGTGCCCGGGGTTCCTACAATGAGAAGTTCTTC.

This chain connects TRBV2 to TRBJ2-1; TRBD2 agrees at 13 bases. After removal of 7 bases from V and 8 bases from J, the junction contained 17 bases not matched to a gene. CDR1 is SNHLY, CDR2 FYNNEI, per germline. The CDR3 is made up of 18 amino acids. CDR3 amino acids: CASTVPKWTSGRGDEQFF. The CDR3 bases are TGTGCCAGCACAGTACCGAAATGGACTAGCGGGAGAGGCGATGAGCAGTTCTTC.

This clone was seen once. Other DNA sequences in this sample translate to the same CDR3. This rearrangement joins TRBV27 to TRBJ2-2; D unclear. Germline V CDR1 and CDR2: MNHEY, SMNVEV (reference sequence). The CDR3 covers 13 residues. V lost 0 bases to trimming and J lost 5 bases, with 4 bases between them. The CDR3 coding sequence is TGTGCCAGCAGTTTATCCGGGACCGGGGAGCTGTTTTTT. Residues: CASSLSGTGELFF.

This chain joins TRBV5-8 and TRBJ2-1, with 7 bases aligning to TRBD2. V gave up 5 bases and J gave up 4 bases; unmatched junction bases: 15. Germline V gene data show CDR1 as SGHTS and CDR2 as YDEGEE. This CDR3 has 17 amino acids. CDR3 sequence: CASSRLSSSGAYNEQFF. As DNA, the CDR3 is TGTGCCAGCAGTAGACTCAGCTCTAGCGGAGCTTACAATGAGCAGTTCTTC. The whole variable domain, filled in from reference TRBV5-8 and TRBJ2-1, reads EAGVTQSPTHLIKTRGQQATLRCSPISGHTSVYWYQQALGLGLQFLLWYDEGEERNRGNFPPRFSGRQFPNYSSELNVNALELEDSALYLCASSRLSSSGAYNEQFFGPGTRLTVL.

The CDR3 DNA reads as TGTGCCAGCAGTTACTCGTCTAGCGGGTTCTCCTACGAGCAGTACTTC. Residues: CASSYSSSGFSYEQYF. J is TRBJ2-7 and V is TRBV6-5; 8 nucleotides align to TRBD2. Germline trimming cut 0 bases from V and 0 bases from J; bases unmatched to any gene: 4. The germline V gene has CDR1 MNHEY and CDR2 SVGAGI. The CDR3 consists of 16 residues.

The rearrangement links TRBV15 to TRBJ2-7; TRBD1 matches at 11 bases. CDR1 LNHNV and CDR2 YYDKDF come from the germline V gene (reference sequence). The ends lost 5 bases at V and 6 bases at J; junction bases unmatched: 9. CDR3 length equals 15 residues. As DNA, the CDR3 is TGTGCCACCAGCTCCCAATTCGGGACAGGGGGCGAGCAGTACTTC. Translating it yields CATSSQFGTGGEQYF.

The J gene is TRBJ2-7, the V gene TRBV6-1; perhaps TRBD1 as D (5 bases). V lost 7 bases and J 3 bases, leaving 13 bases between the germline ends. The CDR3 is made up of 13 amino acids. Germline values: CDR1 MNHNS, CDR2 SASEGT. The CDR3 loop is CASNSGPFYEQYF. In DNA, the CDR3 is TGTGCCAGCAATTCAGGGCCCTTCTACGAGCAGTACTTC.

The chain uses TRBV11-3 and TRBJ2-3; 8 positions match TRBD2. The CDR3 is 15 residues long. The ends lost 3 bases at V and 0 bases at J; junction bases unmatched: 2. Germline lookup yields CDR1 SGHNT and CDR2 YENEEA. The CDR3 nucleotides are TGTGCCAGCAGCTTCGGCGGGAGGAGCACAGATACGCAGTATTTT. It specifies CASSFGGRSTDTQYF.

The chain combines TRBV27 with TRBJ2-5; a possible D gene is TRBD2 (6 bases). V lost 1 base, J lost 5 bases, and 8 bases lay in between. Germline V gene data show CDR1 as MNHEY and CDR2 as SMNVEV (reference sequence). The CDR3 has 13 amino acids. CDR3 in amino acids: CASSLYGGETQYF. CDR3 nucleotides: TGTGCCAGCAGTTTATATGGGGGGGAGACCCAGTACTTC.

This clone was seen a single time. The chain combines TRBV10-3 with TRBJ2-1; 9 bases agree with TRBD2. The V and J ends lost 4 bases and 5 bases, in that order; junction bases with no gene match: 6. Per germline, CDR1 ENHRY and CDR2 SYGVKD. The CDR3 loop spans 15 amino acids. CDR3 region: CAISGSGRSNNEQFF. CDR3 in DNA: TGTGCCATCAGTGGTAGCGGGAGAAGTAACAATGAGCAGTTCTTC.

V gene TRBV29-1 combines with J gene TRBJ1-5; possible D gene TRBD1, 5 bases. The CDR3 extends over 14 amino acids. Trimming shortened V by 7 bases and J by 1 base, and 14 bases separated the two germline ends. Germline V lookup: CDR1 SQVTM, CDR2 ANQGSEA. This CDR3 is CSAEVGGSNQPQHF. The CDR3 nucleotides are TGCAGCGCAGAAGTGGGGGGGAGCAATCAGCCCCAGCATTTT.

V is TRBV5-1 and J is TRBJ2-1, with 14 bases fitting TRBD2. Germline CDR1 SGHRS, CDR2 YFSETQ. The ends lost 4 bases at V and 10 bases at J; junction bases unmatched: 10. CDR3 size: 16 residues. Written as DNA, the CDR3 is TGCGCCAGCAGCCTTACCGGGACTAGCGGGAGAGGAGAGCAGTTCTTC. It translates to CASSLTGTSGRGEQFF.

The chain couples TRBV7-9 to TRBJ2-7; D unresolved. CDR1 is SEHNR, CDR2 FQNEAQ, per germline (reference sequence). The CDR3 length is 13 residues. V was pared by 5 bases and J by 5 bases, with 13 bases between. CDR3 nucleotides: TGTGCCAGCAGCCCCCCGAGCGATAACGAGCAGTACTTC. Amino acids: CASSPPSDNEQYF.

The genes are TRBV11-2 and TRBJ2-7; tentative D call: TRBD2 (6 bases). CDR3 size: 13 residues. Germline lookup yields CDR1 SGHAT and CDR2 FQNNGV. V dropped 10 bases and J dropped 0 bases, with 13 bases sitting between them. CDR3 nucleotide sequence: TGTGCCACCGTTCGGGACTCCTCCTACGAGCAGTACTTC. Amino acids: CATVRDSSYEQYF.

This clone was recorded a few times. This sequence joins TRBV2 and TRBJ2-2; tentative D call: TRBD2 (6 bases). There are 18 residues in the CDR3. Deletions cut 2 bases from V and 4 bases from J, with 20 bases between. Germline V gene lookup returns CDR1 SNHLY and CDR2 FYNNEI. The CDR3 nucleotides are TGTGCCAGCAGTGAAAGGGGAAGGGAGGCAGGGTCCACCGGGGAGCTGTTTTTT. This translates into CASSERGREAGSTGELFF.

A single count supports this clone. The V gene is TRBV28, the J gene TRBJ2-1; 11 nucleotides agree with TRBD2. CDR3 length: 16 amino acids. After removal of 7 bases from V and 2 bases from J, the junction contained 7 bases not matched to a gene. Germline values: CDR1 MDHEN, CDR2 SYDVKM. The CDR3 here is CASTSGRRQAYNEQFF. The DNA for the CDR3 is TGTGCCAGCACTAGCGGGAGGCGCCAGGCCTACAATGAGCAGTTCTTC. Full variable domain (missing parts from reference TRBV28 and TRBJ2-1): DVKVTQSSRYLVKRTGEKVFLECVQDMDHENMFWYRQDPGLGLRLIYFSYDVKMKEKGDIPEGYSVSREKKERFSLILESASTNQTSMYLCASTSGRRQAYNEQFFGPGTRLTVL.

V gene TRBV7-6 combines with J gene TRBJ2-4, with a weak D call TRBD2 (6 bases). Trimming removed 5 bases from V and 0 bases from J, with 14 bases in between. Germline-derived CDR1 and CDR2 are SGHVS and FNYEAQ. The CDR3 length is 16 residues. CDR3 residues: CASSRGTSIAKNIQYF. The CDR3, as DNA: TGTGCCAGCAGCCGAGGGACTTCCATAGCCAAAAACATTCAGTACTTC.

The CDR3 DNA reads as TGTGCCAGCAGCCCCATCGGGGGACAGGGGGCGTATGAGCAGTTCTTC. It specifies CASSPIGGQGAYEQFF. J is TRBJ2-1 and V is TRBV2; the match to TRBD1 covers 12 bases. Per the germline V gene, CDR1 is SNHLY and CDR2 is FYNNEI. The CDR3 length is 16 residues. With 6 bases clipped from V and 8 bases from J, the junction kept 11 bases outside the gene matches.

The CDR3 DNA is TGTGCCAGCTCACCAAATCGCGGTGATGAGCAGTTCTTC. Translation gives CASSPNRGDEQFF. This chain connects TRBV18 to TRBJ2-1; D remains unclear. Trimming cost V 2 bases and J 8 bases, with 10 bases left between them. Germline loops: CDR1 KGHSH, CDR2 LQKENI. The CDR3 contains 13 residues.

This chain uses TRBV27 with TRBJ1-2; D possibly corresponds to TRBD1 (6 bases). CDR3 size: 16 residues. Germline CDR1 MNHEY, CDR2 SMNVEV (reference sequence). V was shortened by 5 bases and J by 0 bases, with 16 bases between the two germline ends. CDR3 coding DNA: TGTGCCAGCAGTCTCTTAGGGGGAGGGACTAACTATGGCTACACCTTC. Translated, it gives CASSLLGGGTNYGYTF.

The chain uses TRBV6-1 and TRBJ2-7; D may be TRBD2 (5 bases). Trimming pared 3 bases from V and 4 bases from J, leaving 13 bases between. CDR3 length: 14 residues. Germline CDR1 is MNHNS and CDR2 is SASEGT. The CDR3 sequence: CASSDRFGGYEQYF. The CDR3 DNA is TGTGCCAGCAGTGACAGATTCGGAGGTTACGAGCAGTACTTC.

The chain combines TRBV29-1 with TRBJ2-7, with a weak D call TRBD2 (6 bases). From germline, CDR1 is SQVTM and CDR2 ANQGSEA. Trimming took off 4 bases at V and 6 bases at J, with 13 bases between the two ends. The CDR3 has 12 residues. The CDR3 region has the DNA TGCAGCGTTGGGGCGGGAAGGGGCGAGCAGTACTTC. Its translation: CSVGAGRGEQYF.

CDR3 sequence (DNA): TGTGCCAGCATTGTTGCGTGGGACAGCTCCTACGAGCAGTACTTC. Its translation: CASIVAWDSSYEQYF. J is TRBJ2-7 and V is TRBV6-4; 7 positions agree with TRBD1. CDR3 length equals 15 residues. V gave up 7 bases and J gave up 0 bases; unmatched junction bases: 9. Germline V CDR1 and CDR2: MRHNA, SNTAGT.

This sequence joins TRBV7-9 and TRBJ2-7; 9 positions agree with TRBD2. V lost 10 bases, J lost 0 bases, and 16 bases stayed unmatched. Germline V gene sequence: CDR1 SEHNR, CDR2 FQNEAQ (reference sequence). This CDR3 has 17 residues. CDR3 residues: CATERGAGGVYSYEQYF. CDR3 DNA sequence: TGTGCCACCGAGAGGGGAGCGGGAGGCGTTTACTCCTACGAGCAGTACTTC.

The chain combines TRBV5-1 with TRBJ2-7; TRBD1 aligns across 7 bases. The V gene's germline CDR1 is SGHRS and CDR2 YFSETQ. With V trimmed by 0 bases and J by 0 bases, 0 bases remained unmatched. There are 14 residues in the CDR3. CDR3 nucleotide sequence: TGCGCCAGCAGCTTGGGACAGGGCTCCTACGAGCAGTACTTC. This gives the protein CASSLGQGSYEQYF.

The chain links TRBV19 to TRBJ1-4; D is perhaps TRBD1 (6 bases). Trimming stripped 6 bases from V and 0 bases from J, with 23 bases between. Per germline, CDR1 LNHDA and CDR2 SQIVND (reference sequence). This CDR3 contains 19 residues. The CDR3 region has the DNA TGTGCCAGTAGCACAGAAGCAACAGGGAGATATTCAACTAATGAAAAACTGTTTTTT. This translates into CASSTEATGRYSTNEKLFF. Full variable domain (outside the CDR3, taken from reference TRBV19 and TRBJ1-4): DGGITQSPKYLFRKEGQNVTLSCEQNLNHDAMYWYRQDPGQGLRLIYYSQIVNDFQKGDIAEGYSVSREKKESFPLTVTSAQKNPTAFYLCASSTEATGRYSTNEKLFFGSGTQLSVL.

The J gene is TRBJ1-2, the V gene TRBV19; 7 nucleotides match TRBD1. The CDR3 extends over 12 amino acids. Losses at the gene ends were 5 bases for V and 4 bases for J; bases not matched to a gene: 1. Germline assignment: CDR1 LNHDA and CDR2 SQIVND (reference sequence). The CDR3 sequence: CASSQGGYGYTF. The CDR3 DNA sequence: TGTGCCAGTAGTCAGGGGGGCTATGGCTACACCTTC.

This clone was seen a few times. The chain employs TRBV7-6 and TRBJ1-3; TRBD1 aligns across 8 bases. V lost 5 bases, J lost 4 bases, and 4 bases stayed unmatched. From germline, CDR1 is SGHVS and CDR2 FNYEAQ. The CDR3 is made up of 14 amino acids. DNA of the CDR3: TGTGCCAGCAGCCTACAGGGGGTCGGAAACACCATATATTTT. It is translated as CASSLQGVGNTIYF.

This clone has a handful of counts. This sequence joins TRBV5-3 and TRBJ2-6; D perhaps matches TRBD1 (6 bases). TRBV5-3 is assigned to the ORF class and has an uncertain function. The CDR3 has 17 amino acids. Trimming took off 3 bases at V and 2 bases at J, with 15 bases between the two ends. CDR3 region: CARSSSTGFPGANVLTF. The CDR3 bases are TGTGCCAGAAGCTCGTCCACAGGGTTCCCTGGGGCCAACGTCCTGACTTTC.

The J gene is TRBJ2-5, the V gene TRBV6-1, with D hard to call. Trimming pared 1 base from V and 1 base from J, leaving 7 bases between. This CDR3 comprises 14 residues. Germline loops: CDR1 MNHNS, CDR2 SASEGT. The CDR3 nucleotides read TGTGCCAGCAGTGAAGGTAACTCCCAAGAGACCCAGTACTTC. It translates to CASSEGNSQETQYF.